This T cell receptor beta chain was recovered during a study of cytomegalovirus exposure and HLA in healthy donors. Study-wide results and caveats: The majority of TCR sequences were rare, yet some public TCRs appeared in many donors. The authors enumerated over 150 TCR beta chains as linked to cytomegalovirus. CMV serostatus was the sole immune exposure information available.

In this sample, this clone turned up a few times. The antigen is not known. The PCR used 60 Vbeta and 13 Jbeta primers. Using immunoSEQ multiplex PCR, the repertoire was profiled, and TCRdb retains in-frame clones only, with some absent. In the table there are some 95,000 clones, around four fifths of which are singletons. Germline lookup yields CDR1 MNHNS and CDR2 SASEGT. CDR3 length: 15 residues. V gave up 1 base and J gave up 4 bases, with 10 bases separating them. The chain employs TRBV6-1 and TRBJ2-2; D gene unclear. Sequenced: PBMCs. This sequence was found in a middle-aged man in good health and CMV-seropositive. The CDR3 nucleotides read TGTGCCAGCAGTGAAGGCGAGTTTACCACCGGGGAGCTGTTTTTT. Amino acids: CASSEGEFTTGELFF.